The 17 T cell receptor beta chains listed next were all sequenced from one sample in a study of early T cells in non-severe SARS-CoV-2 infection. MiXCR was run by TCRdb on the 5' RACE reads, yielding one entry per CDR3 protein. The data hold 40,000 to 45,000 distinct CDR3 sequences, with about 6.5% observed a single time. The input for sequencing was whole blood, taken at baseline. Receptors were obtained from an adult who was a healthcare worker with PCR-confirmed SARS-CoV-2 infection or an uninfected control (not recorded which).

The table lists this clonotype with many counts. V usage is TRBV7-2 and J usage is TRBJ2-3; tentative D call: TRBD2 (6 bases). From germline, CDR1 is SGHTA and CDR2 FQGNSA. V lost 4 bases, J lost 1 base, and 9 bases lay in between. The CDR3 is made up of 14 amino acids. The CDR3 region is CASSYRRGTDTQYF. The CDR3 DNA sequence: TGTGCCAGCAGCTATCGGAGGGGCACAGATACGCAGTATTTT.

The gene calls are TRBV4-2 and TRBJ2-7; TRBD1 matches at 7 bases. The CDR3 totals 12 residues. CDR1 and CDR2 from the germline V gene are LGHNA and YNFKEQ. J lost 6 bases, V lost 5 bases, and 4 bases had no gene match. The CDR3 here is CASSAWTGEQYF. The CDR3 DNA follows: TGTGCCAGCAGCGCCTGGACAGGCGAGCAGTACTTC.

The rearrangement links TRBV20-1 to TRBJ1-1, with TRBD1 as a possible D gene (5 bases). This CDR3 region has 12 residues. V lost 2 bases and J 10 bases, leaving 14 bases between the germline ends. Per germline, CDR1 DFQATT and CDR2 SNEGSKA (reference sequence). In nucleotides, the CDR3 is TGCAGTGCTAGACTCCCAGGGCTGGGAGCTTTCTTT. It specifies CSARLPGLGAFF.

This chain links TRBV20-1 with TRBJ1-1; D gene unclear. The CDR3 has 11 amino acids. V was cut by 8 bases and J by 1 base, with 8 bases left in between. Germline CDR1 and CDR2: DFQATT and SNEGSKA (reference sequence). CDR3 sequence (DNA): TGCAGTACTTATGAGAACACTGAAGCTTTCTTT. Protein: CSTYENTEAFF.

This clonotype was observed at least ten times. The chain uses TRBV28 and TRBJ2-7; D is perhaps TRBD2 (6 bases). Germline V CDR1 and CDR2: MDHEN, SYDVKM. The CDR3 is 13 amino acids. V gave up 7 bases and J gave up 4 bases, with 14 bases separating them. In DNA form, the CDR3 reads TGTGCCAGCAATAACGTAGCGGAATACGAGCAGTACTTC. Amino acid sequence: CASNNVAEYEQYF.

V is TRBV4-3 and J is TRBJ1-4; TRBD1 aligns across 11 bases. Germline lookup yields CDR1 LGHNA and CDR2 YSLEER. This CDR3 is built from 17 residues. V lost 4 bases, J lost 1 base, and 5 bases stayed unmatched. CDR3 residues: CASSRGTGGITNEKLFF. CDR3 nucleotide sequence: TGCGCCAGCAGCCGGGGGACAGGGGGAATAACTAATGAAAAACTGTTTTTT.

This clonotype showed up just a few times. This chain's CDR3 is CASSYDGLFFF. The CDR3 coding sequence is TGTGCCAGCAGCTACGACGGTTTGTTCTTCTTT. The chain links TRBV7-2 to TRBJ1-1; D unresolved. With 4 bases removed from V and 14 bases from J, the gap between germline ends came to 14 bases. Germline-derived CDR1 and CDR2 are SGHTA and FQGNSA. The CDR3 has 11 residues. Complete variable domain (other parts from reference TRBV7-2 and TRBJ1-1): GAGVSQSPSNKVTEKGKDVELRCDPISGHTALYWYRQSLGQGLEFLIYFQGNSAPDKSGLPSDRFSAERTGGSVSTLTIQRTQQEDSAVYLCASSYDGLFFFGQGTRLTVV.

This chain uses TRBV6-6 with TRBJ2-5; 9 nucleotides line up with TRBD2. The V and J ends lost 5 bases and 1 base, in that order; junction bases with no gene match: 5. Germline-derived CDR1 and CDR2 are MNHNY and SVGAGI (reference sequence). The CDR3 is 15 residues long. This CDR3 reads CASSGLAGSQETQYF. The CDR3 DNA is TGTGCCAGCAGTGGCCTAGCGGGGTCCCAAGAGACCCAGTACTTC.

This clonotype was detected ten times or more. The J gene is TRBJ2-7, the V gene TRBV9; no clear D gene. The V gene's germline CDR1 is SGDLS and CDR2 YYNGEE. V gave up 1 base and J gave up 2 bases, with 16 bases separating them. This CDR3 is built from 16 residues. The CDR3 reads CASSVQEGYPPYEQYF. As DNA, the CDR3 is TGTGCCAGCAGCGTACAAGAAGGGTACCCCCCCTACGAGCAGTACTTC.

This clonotype showed up just a few times. The J gene is TRBJ1-2, the V gene TRBV6-6; TRBD1 is a possible D gene (5 bases). The CDR3 runs to 12 residues. The V gene lost 6 bases and the J gene lost 7 bases, with 12 bases spanning the gap. CDR1 and CDR2 (germline): MNHNY, SVGAGI (reference sequence). The CDR3 spells CASREGKAGYTF. The CDR3 DNA is TGTGCCAGCAGGGAGGGGAAGGCTGGCTACACCTTC.

The rearrangement joins TRBV28 to TRBJ2-5; 8 bases are a match to TRBD2. Germline V gene lookup returns CDR1 MDHEN and CDR2 SYDVKM. After removal of 8 bases from V and 5 bases from J, the junction contained 10 bases not matched to a gene. There are 14 residues in the CDR3. This CDR3 is CASGWTSLKETQYF. CDR3 nucleotide sequence: TGTGCCAGCGGTTGGACTAGCCTTAAGGAGACCCAGTACTTC.

The V gene is TRBV5-8, the J gene TRBJ2-6, with D tentatively TRBD1 (6 bases). The germline V gene has CDR1 SGHTS and CDR2 YDEGEE. There are 17 residues in the CDR3. V shed 1 base and J shed 2 bases, with 13 bases lying between them. CDR3 sequence reads: CASSLYRVETGANVLTF. The DNA for the CDR3 is TGTGCCAGCAGCTTGTACAGGGTGGAGACTGGGGCCAACGTCCTGACTTTC.

This clonotype showed up just a few times. This chain uses TRBV20-1 with TRBJ1-5, with D possibly being TRBD1 (5 bases). V was pared by 7 bases and J by 4 bases, with 14 bases between. The CDR3 runs to 13 residues. Germline loops: CDR1 DFQATT, CDR2 SNEGSKA (reference sequence). Written as DNA, the CDR3 is TGCAGTGGAGCCCGGGGGGTTAATCAGCCCCAGCATTTT. This gives the protein CSGARGVNQPQHF.

Ten or more counts support this clonotype. V gene TRBV20-1 combines with J gene TRBJ2-1; perhaps D is TRBD1 or TRBD2 (7 bases each). Germline lookup yields CDR1 DFQATT and CDR2 SNEGSKA (reference sequence). The germline V and J ends were trimmed by 3 bases and 15 bases, with 18 bases remaining between them. The CDR3 spans 12 residues. The CDR3 DNA sequence: TGCAGTGCTAGGGGGAGGGGGCTGGACCTGTTCTTC. Its protein is CSARGRGLDLFF.

This clonotype was seen many times. The genes are TRBV5-6 and TRBJ1-3; D possibly corresponds to TRBD1 (5 bases). The V end lost 2 bases, the J end lost 1 base, and 13 bases lay between the germline ends. Germline CDR1 reads SGHDT; CDR2 reads YYEEEE. This CDR3 comprises 16 residues. The CDR3 protein is CASSLLSGRSGNTIYF. The CDR3 region has the DNA TGTGCCAGCAGCTTACTTTCAGGGAGGTCTGGAAACACCATATATTTT. The variable domain in full, with the rest retrieved from reference TRBV5-6 and TRBJ1-3, is DAGVTQSPTHLIKTRGQQVTLRCSPKSGHDTVSWYQQALGQGPQFIFQYYEEEERQRGNFPDRFSGHQFPNYSSELNVNALLLGDSALYLCASSLLSGRSGNTIYFGEGSWLTVV.

This clonotype was counted at least ten times. This chain joins TRBV29-1 and TRBJ2-5; 9 nucleotides align to TRBD1. V shed 6 bases, J shed 4 bases, and the junction held 15 bases outside the gene matches. Looked up from germline, CDR1 is SQVTM and CDR2 is ANQGSEA. The CDR3 length is 16 residues. CDR3 bases: TGCAGCGTGGCAGGCCACACAGGGGGCGGAGGAGAGACCCAGTACTTC. Amino acid sequence: CSVAGHTGGGGETQYF.

There are many counts of this clonotype. The rearrangement joins TRBV10-3 to TRBJ1-3; D not resolved. V was pared by 8 bases and J by 1 base, with 21 bases between. Germline V gives CDR1 ENHRY, CDR2 SYGVKD. The CDR3 extends over 17 amino acids. The CDR3 DNA follows: TGTGCCATCCGACAAATGACGGGCCGAGGATCTGGAAACACCATATATTTT. It codes for CAIRQMTGRGSGNTIYF.